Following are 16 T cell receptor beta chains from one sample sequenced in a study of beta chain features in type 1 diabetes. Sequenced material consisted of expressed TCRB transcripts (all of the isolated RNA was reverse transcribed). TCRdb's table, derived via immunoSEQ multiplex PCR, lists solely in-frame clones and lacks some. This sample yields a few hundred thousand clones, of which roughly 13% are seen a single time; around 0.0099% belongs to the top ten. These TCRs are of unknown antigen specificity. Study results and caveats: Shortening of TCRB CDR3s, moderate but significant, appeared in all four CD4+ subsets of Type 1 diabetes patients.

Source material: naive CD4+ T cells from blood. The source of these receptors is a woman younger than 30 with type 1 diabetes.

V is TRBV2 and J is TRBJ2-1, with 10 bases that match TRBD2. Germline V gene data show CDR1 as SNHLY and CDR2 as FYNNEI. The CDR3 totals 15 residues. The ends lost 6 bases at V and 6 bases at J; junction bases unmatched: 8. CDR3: CASRGAGGPVNEQFF. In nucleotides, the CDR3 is TGTGCCAGCAGGGGAGCGGGAGGGCCAGTCAATGAGCAGTTCTTC.

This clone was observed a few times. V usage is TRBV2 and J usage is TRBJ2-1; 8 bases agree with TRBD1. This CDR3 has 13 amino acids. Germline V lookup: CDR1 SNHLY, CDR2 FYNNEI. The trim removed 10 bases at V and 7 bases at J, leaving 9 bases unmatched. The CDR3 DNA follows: TGTGCCACCACGGTACAGGGGGTAAATGAGCAGTTCTTC. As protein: CATTVQGVNEQFF.

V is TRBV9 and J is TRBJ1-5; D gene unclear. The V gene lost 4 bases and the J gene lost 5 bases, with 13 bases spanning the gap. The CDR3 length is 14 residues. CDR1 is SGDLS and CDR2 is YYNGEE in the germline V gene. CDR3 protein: CASSPQSDYQPQHF. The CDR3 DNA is TGTGCCAGCAGCCCACAGTCGGATTATCAGCCCCAGCATTTT.

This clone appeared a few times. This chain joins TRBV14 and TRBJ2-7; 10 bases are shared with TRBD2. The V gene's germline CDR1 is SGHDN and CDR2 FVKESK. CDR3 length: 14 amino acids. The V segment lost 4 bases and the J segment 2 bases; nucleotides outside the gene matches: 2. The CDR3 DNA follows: TGTGCCAGCAGCCTAGCGGGAGGAACCTACGAGCAGTACTTC. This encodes CASSLAGGTYEQYF.

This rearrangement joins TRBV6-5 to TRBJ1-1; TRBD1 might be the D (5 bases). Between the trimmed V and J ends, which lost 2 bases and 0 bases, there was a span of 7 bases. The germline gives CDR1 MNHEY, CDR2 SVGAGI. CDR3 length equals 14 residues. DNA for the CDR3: TGTGCCAGCAGTTACGACAGAGTGAACACTGAAGCTTTCTTT. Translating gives CASSYDRVNTEAFF.

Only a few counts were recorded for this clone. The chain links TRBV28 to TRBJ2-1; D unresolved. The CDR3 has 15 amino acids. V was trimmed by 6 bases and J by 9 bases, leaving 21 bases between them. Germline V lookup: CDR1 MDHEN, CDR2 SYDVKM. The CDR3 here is CASSPIPTSVGEQFF. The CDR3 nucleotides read TGTGCCAGCAGCCCTATCCCCACAAGCGTGGGTGAGCAGTTCTTC.

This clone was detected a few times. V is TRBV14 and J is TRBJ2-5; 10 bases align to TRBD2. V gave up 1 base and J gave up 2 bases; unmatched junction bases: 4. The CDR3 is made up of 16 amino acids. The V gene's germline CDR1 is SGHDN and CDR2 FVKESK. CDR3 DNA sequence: TGTGCCAGCAGCCAAGGGGGGACTAGCGCGCAAGAGACCCAGTACTTC. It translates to CASSQGGTSAQETQYF. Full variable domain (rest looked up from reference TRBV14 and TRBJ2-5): EAGVTQFPSHSVIEKGQTVTLRCDPISGHDNLYWYRRVMGKEIKFLLHFVKESKQDESGMPNNRFLAERTGGTYSTLKVQPAELEDSGVYFCASSQGGTSAQETQYFGPGTRLLVL.

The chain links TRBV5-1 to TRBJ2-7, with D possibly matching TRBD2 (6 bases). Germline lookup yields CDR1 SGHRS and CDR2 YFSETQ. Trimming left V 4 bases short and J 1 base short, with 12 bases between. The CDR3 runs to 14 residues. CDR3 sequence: CASSKTGGSYEQYF. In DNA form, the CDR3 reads TGCGCCAGCAGCAAGACCGGGGGATCCTACGAGCAGTACTTC.

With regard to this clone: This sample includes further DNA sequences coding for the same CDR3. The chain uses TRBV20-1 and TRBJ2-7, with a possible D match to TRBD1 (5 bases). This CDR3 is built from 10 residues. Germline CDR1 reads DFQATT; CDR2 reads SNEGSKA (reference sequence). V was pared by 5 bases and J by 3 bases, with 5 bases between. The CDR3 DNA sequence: TGCAGTGCTGACAGCTACGAGCAGTACTTC. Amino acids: CSADSYEQYF.

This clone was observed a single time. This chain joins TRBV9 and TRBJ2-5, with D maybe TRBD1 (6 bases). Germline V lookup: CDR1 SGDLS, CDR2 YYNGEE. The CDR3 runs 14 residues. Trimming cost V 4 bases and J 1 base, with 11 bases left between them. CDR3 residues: CASSSGTSQETQYF. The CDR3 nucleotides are TGTGCCAGCAGCTCCGGGACAAGCCAAGAGACCCAGTACTTC. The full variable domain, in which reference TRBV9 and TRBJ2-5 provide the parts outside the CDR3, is DSGVTQTPKHLITATGQRVTLRCSPRSGDLSVYWYQQSLDQGLQFLIQYYNGEERAKGNILERFSAQQFPDLHSELNLSSLELGDSALYFCASSSGTSQETQYFGPGTRLLVL.

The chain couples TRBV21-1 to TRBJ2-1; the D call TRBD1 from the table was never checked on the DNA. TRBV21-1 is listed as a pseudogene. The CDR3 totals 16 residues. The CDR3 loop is CASSKRLQGGMYEQFF. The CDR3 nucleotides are TGTGCCAGCAGCAAACGGTTGCAGGGGGGTATGTATGAGCAGTTCTTC.

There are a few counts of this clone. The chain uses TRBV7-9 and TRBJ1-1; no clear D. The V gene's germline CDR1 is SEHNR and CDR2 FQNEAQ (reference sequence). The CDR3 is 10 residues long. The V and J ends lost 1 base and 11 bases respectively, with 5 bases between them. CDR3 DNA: TGTGCCAGCAGCTTAGTGGCTGCTTTCTTT. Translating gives CASSLVAAFF.

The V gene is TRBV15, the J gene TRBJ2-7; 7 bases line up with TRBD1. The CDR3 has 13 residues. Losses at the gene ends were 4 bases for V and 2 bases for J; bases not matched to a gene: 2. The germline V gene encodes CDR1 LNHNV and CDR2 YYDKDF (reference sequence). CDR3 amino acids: CATSITGAYEQYF. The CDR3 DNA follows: TGTGCCACCAGCATCACAGGGGCCTACGAGCAGTACTTC.

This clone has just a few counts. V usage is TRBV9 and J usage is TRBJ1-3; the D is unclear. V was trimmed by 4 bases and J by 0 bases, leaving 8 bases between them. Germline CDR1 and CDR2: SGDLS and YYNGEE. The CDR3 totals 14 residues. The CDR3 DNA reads TGTGCCAGCAGCCCGAGCCTCTCTGGAAACACCATATATTTT. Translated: CASSPSLSGNTIYF.

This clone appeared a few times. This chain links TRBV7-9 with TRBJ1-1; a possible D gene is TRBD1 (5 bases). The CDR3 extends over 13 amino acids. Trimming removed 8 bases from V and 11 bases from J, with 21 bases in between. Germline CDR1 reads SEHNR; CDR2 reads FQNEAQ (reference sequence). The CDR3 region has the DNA TGTGCCAGCCCCGGCGGGACGGCGGTAGAGGCTTTCTTT. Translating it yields CASPGGTAVEAFF. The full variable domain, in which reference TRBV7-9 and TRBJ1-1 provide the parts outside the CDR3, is DTGVSQNPRHKITKRGQNVTFRCDPISEHNRLYWYRQTLGQGPEFLTYFQNEAQLEKSRLLSDRFSAERPKGSFSTLEIQRTEQGDSAMYLCASPGGTAVEAFFGQGTRLTVV.

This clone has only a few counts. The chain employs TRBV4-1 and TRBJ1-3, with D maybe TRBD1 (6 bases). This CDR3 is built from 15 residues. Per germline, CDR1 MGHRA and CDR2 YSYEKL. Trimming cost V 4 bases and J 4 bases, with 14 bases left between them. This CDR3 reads CASSPTGRRGNTIYF. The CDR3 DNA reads TGCGCCAGCAGCCCTACAGGGAGAAGGGGAAACACCATATATTTT.